This T cell receptor (beta chain) was captured by sequencing in a study of blood T cell repertoires in COVID-19. Turning to the study itself: Specimens from acute and convalescent COVID-19 originated in the United States, Italy and Spain. Sample material is recorded as cDNA or gDNA derived from T cells, B-cell-depleted T cells, or PBMCs.

Germline CDR1 reads MNHEY; CDR2 reads SVGAGI. V was shortened by 3 bases and J by 3 bases, with 14 bases between the two germline ends. The length of the CDR3 is 16 residues. As handled by the study authors: The assay estimated nucleated cells by amplifying reference gene primers. Generated by immunoSEQ multiplex PCR, the TCRdb table keeps only in-frame clones and is missing some. V, J and clone size are those of that table, while D and trimming were read from the DNA. Of around 200,000 clones in the sample, around nine tenths were seen once. The sequencing sample was made of peripheral blood. The source is a man aged 40-55 years with active or convalescent COVID-19. V usage is TRBV6-5 and J usage is TRBJ2-2; D gene ambiguous. The CDR3 region is CASSYKTPAYTGELFF. For the CDR3, the DNA is TGTGCCAGCAGTTATAAAACTCCCGCCTACACCGGGGAGCTGTTTTTT.